A single sample gave rise to the 26 T cell receptor beta chains below, sequenced in a study of cytomegalovirus exposure and HLA in healthy donors. A multiplex PCR was run with 60 Vbeta primers and 13 Jbeta primers. Some clones are missing from TCRdb's copy, which holds only in-frame ones; the method was immunoSEQ multiplex PCR. The table records 100,000 to 150,000 clones, around 79% of them present only once. The sample taken for sequencing was PBMCs. These receptors originate from a woman aged 35 to 49 in good health and CMV-seronegative.

DNA for the CDR3: TGTGCCAGTAGTCCCCGGGACAGGGGCGGCCACGAGCAGTACTTC. It yields the protein CASSPRDRGGHEQYF. This chain connects TRBV19 to TRBJ2-7, with 10 bases aligning to TRBD1. V lost 5 bases, J lost 5 bases, and 9 bases stayed unmatched. Per the germline V gene, CDR1 is LNHDA and CDR2 is SQIVND (reference sequence). The CDR3 runs to 15 residues.

The rearrangement joins TRBV28 to TRBJ1-5, with a possible D match to TRBD1 (6 bases). Trimming took off 5 bases at V and 3 bases at J, with 11 bases between the two ends. In germline, CDR1 is MDHEN, CDR2 SYDVKM. The CDR3 length is 14 residues. DNA of the CDR3: TGTGCCAGCAGTGCCGGACAGAACAATCAGCCCCAGCATTTT. This sequence encodes CASSAGQNNQPQHF. Full variable domain (outside the CDR3, taken from reference TRBV28 and TRBJ1-5): DVKVTQSSRYLVKRTGEKVFLECVQDMDHENMFWYRQDPGLGLRLIYFSYDVKMKEKGDIPEGYSVSREKKERFSLILESASTNQTSMYLCASSAGQNNQPQHFGDGTRLSIL.

This sequence joins TRBV5-1 and TRBJ2-3; 14 positions match TRBD2. V trimming: 0 bases; J trimming: 5 bases; junction bases outside the gene matches: 2. Germline CDR1 reads SGHRS; CDR2 reads YFSETQ. The CDR3 covers 16 residues. CDR3 amino acids: CASSLEGLAGVDTQYF. The CDR3 DNA sequence: TGCGCCAGCAGCTTGGAGGGACTAGCGGGAGTAGATACGCAGTATTTT.

The chain uses TRBV6-5 and TRBJ2-7; D is ambiguous. Per the germline V gene, CDR1 is MNHEY and CDR2 is SVGAGI. Trimming left V 0 bases short and J 2 bases short, with 14 bases between. There are 16 residues in the CDR3. CDR3 sequence: CASSYSLQHSTYEQYF. CDR3 in DNA: TGTGCCAGCAGTTACTCGCTTCAGCACAGTACCTACGAGCAGTACTTC.

The chain couples TRBV27 to TRBJ2-5, with D maybe TRBD1 (7 bases). The end of the DNA is better explained by TRBJ2-7, so the J call may be wrong. The CDR3 contains 13 residues. Germline V gene sequence: CDR1 MNHEY, CDR2 SMNVEV (reference sequence). DNA of the CDR3: TGTGCCAGCAGCGCAGGGGGGATCTACGAGCAGTACTTC. This encodes CASSAGGIYEQYF.

V is TRBV15 and J is TRBJ1-4; 7 bases align to TRBD1. CDR1 and CDR2 (germline): LNHNV, YYDKDF (reference sequence). This CDR3 region has 16 residues. The junction had 2 bases not matched to a gene; V was cut back by 1 base and J by 0 bases. The CDR3, as DNA: TGTGCCACCAGCAGAGTAGGGGGCGCAACTAATGAAAAACTGTTTTTT. It specifies CATSRVGGATNEKLFF.

The genes are TRBV5-1 and TRBJ2-5; 8 bases match TRBD1. In germline, CDR1 is SGHRS, CDR2 YFSETQ. This CDR3 region has 16 residues. Trimming removed 4 bases from V and 5 bases from J; junction bases left unmatched: 13. Here the CDR3 DNA reads TGCGCCAGCAGCGCGTCCGGGACAGGCGCCGGGGAGACCCAGTACTTC. It specifies CASSASGTGAGETQYF.

This clone was found once. The chain couples TRBV28 to TRBJ1-1; perhaps TRBD1 as D (6 bases). This CDR3 has 17 amino acids. Trimming left V 3 bases short and J 1 base short, with 18 bases between. The V gene's germline CDR1 is MDHEN and CDR2 SYDVKM. The CDR3 loop is CASSLIQGSRGNTEAFF. The CDR3 DNA reads TGTGCCAGCAGTTTGATTCAGGGGTCCCGGGGGAACACTGAAGCTTTCTTT. The variable domain in full, with the rest retrieved from reference TRBV28 and TRBJ1-1, is DVKVTQSSRYLVKRTGEKVFLECVQDMDHENMFWYRQDPGLGLRLIYFSYDVKMKEKGDIPEGYSVSREKKERFSLILESASTNQTSMYLCASSLIQGSRGNTEAFFGQGTRLTVV.

This clone was recorded only once. The chain has TRBV6-5 and TRBJ1-5, with D uncertain. The germline V gene encodes CDR1 MNHEY and CDR2 SVGAGI. The CDR3 spans 15 residues. Trimming left V 6 bases short and J 1 base short, with 13 bases between. This chain's CDR3 is CASRGGRMSNQPQHF. CDR3 nucleotides: TGTGCCAGCAGGGGAGGACGGATGAGCAATCAGCCCCAGCATTTT.

The J gene is TRBJ1-2, the V gene TRBV4-2; tentatively, D is TRBD1 (5 bases). The CDR3 runs 16 residues. Germline lookup yields CDR1 LGHNA and CDR2 YNFKEQ. The V gene lost 2 bases and the J gene lost 6 bases, with 19 bases spanning the gap. This CDR3 is CASSQPSDLGRNGYTF. As DNA, the CDR3 is TGTGCCAGCAGCCAACCTTCGGATCTGGGGCGGAATGGCTACACCTTC.

The rearrangement links TRBV5-1 to TRBJ2-7; TRBD1 aligns across 11 bases. J was trimmed by 5 bases and V by 3 bases; bases with no gene match: 4. Germline-derived CDR1 and CDR2 are SGHRS and YFSETQ. The CDR3 totals 14 residues. The CDR3 here is CASSSRDRGNEQYF. The CDR3 coding sequence is TGCGCCAGCAGCTCGAGGGACAGGGGGAACGAGCAGTACTTC. Complete variable domain (other parts from reference TRBV5-1 and TRBJ2-7): KAGVTQTPRYLIKTRGQQVTLSCSPISGHRSVSWYQQTPGQGLQFLFEYFSETQRNKGNFPGRFSGRQFSNSRSEMNVSTLELGDSALYLCASSSRDRGNEQYFGPGTRLTVT.

The chain carries TRBV28 and TRBJ2-7; D is unresolved. The germline V and J ends were trimmed by 5 bases and 0 bases, with 11 bases remaining between them. Germline loops: CDR1 MDHEN, CDR2 SYDVKM. The CDR3 has 14 residues. The CDR3 spells CASSMTPSSYEQYF. The CDR3 DNA reads as TGTGCCAGCAGTATGACTCCAAGCTCCTACGAGCAGTACTTC.

The chain uses TRBV7-8 and TRBJ1-5; unclear D gene. V was cut by 5 bases and J by 3 bases, with 11 bases left in between. Germline lookup yields CDR1 SGHVS and CDR2 FQNEAQ. This CDR3 has 14 residues. CDR3 protein: CASSLTENNQPQHF. The CDR3 DNA follows: TGTGCCAGCAGCCTTACAGAAAACAATCAGCCCCAGCATTTT.

About this clone: Its ends do not fully match the called genes, so a read error is possible. V and J are TRBV5-1 and TRBJ2-6, with D maybe TRBD2 (7 bases). Germline CDR1 SGHRS, CDR2 YFSETQ. The CDR3 consists of 16 residues. CDR3 in amino acids: CASSLGSPAGANGLTF. The CDR3 DNA sequence: TGCGCCAGCAGCTTGGGTTCTCCTGCGGGGGCCAACGGCCTGACTTTC.

V usage is TRBV4-1 and J usage is TRBJ2-1; TRBD2 matches 8 bases. CDR3 size: 15 residues. Germline trimming cut 6 bases from V and 2 bases from J; bases unmatched to any gene: 6. The germline V gene encodes CDR1 MGHRA and CDR2 YSYEKL. CDR3 nucleotides: TGCGCCAGCAGGACCGGGGGGGGAGCCTACAATGAGCAGTTCTTC. As protein: CASRTGGGAYNEQFF.

As to this clone: An end of the junction differs from the germline gene, which may be a read error. The chain links TRBV7-9 to TRBJ2-7; possible D gene TRBD2, 5 bases. CDR1 and CDR2 (germline): SEHNR, FQNEAQ (reference sequence). The CDR3 is made up of 13 amino acids. The CDR3 here is CSSSLGADYEQYF. The CDR3 bases are TGTTCCAGCAGCTTGGGAGCTGACTACGAGCAGTACTTC.

This chain links TRBV19 with TRBJ1-4; 7 bases line up with TRBD1. CDR3 length: 15 residues. The V gene end was trimmed by 2 bases and the J gene end by 5 bases; junction bases not matched to a gene: 5. Germline V gene lookup returns CDR1 LNHDA and CDR2 SQIVND (reference sequence). CDR3 in amino acids: CASSIFGTANEKLFF. CDR3 nucleotide sequence: TGTGCCAGTAGTATATTTGGGACAGCCAATGAAAAACTGTTTTTT.

The chain has TRBV27 and TRBJ2-3; 11 bases match TRBD1. The V gene's germline CDR1 is MNHEY and CDR2 SMNVEV (reference sequence). J was trimmed by 6 bases and V by 5 bases; bases with no gene match: 7. The CDR3 is 15 residues long. The CDR3 bases are TGTGCCAGCAGTCCCTGGACAGGGGGCCGGGATACGCAGTATTTT. It codes for CASSPWTGGRDTQYF.

V gene TRBV7-9 combines with J gene TRBJ1-2; 10 bases fit TRBD1. This CDR3 spans 15 amino acids. From germline, CDR1 is SEHNR and CDR2 FQNEAQ (reference sequence). The junction had 7 bases not matched to a gene; V was cut back by 5 bases and J by 4 bases. The CDR3 region has the DNA TGTGCCAGCAGCCTACTAGGGACAGGGGTCTATGGCTACACCTTC. As protein: CASSLLGTGVYGYTF.

The V gene is TRBV20-1, the J gene TRBJ1-2; D gene ambiguous. V gave up 5 bases and J gave up 7 bases, with 11 bases separating them. The CDR3 loop spans 11 amino acids. Germline assignment: CDR1 DFQATT and CDR2 SNEGSKA (reference sequence). The CDR3 loop reads CSAPLLVGYTF. CDR3 nucleotide sequence: TGCAGTGCTCCCCTTCTCGTTGGCTACACCTTC.

The genes are TRBV27 and TRBJ2-7; TRBD2 matches at 7 bases. In germline, CDR1 is MNHEY, CDR2 SMNVEV (reference sequence). Losses at the gene ends were 6 bases for V and 3 bases for J; bases not matched to a gene: 8. CDR3 length: 14 residues. CDR3 region: CASSQTLAVYEQYF. In DNA form, the CDR3 reads TGTGCCAGCAGCCAAACCCTAGCGGTCTACGAGCAGTACTTC.

This clone appeared a few times. This rearrangement joins TRBV6-5 to TRBJ1-5; no firm D call. Per germline, CDR1 MNHEY and CDR2 SVGAGI. The CDR3 runs 13 residues. V was pared by 5 bases and J by 4 bases, with 9 bases between. In DNA form, the CDR3 reads TGTGCCAGCAGTCCCCGTCGGAATCAGCCCCAGCATTTT. Translation gives CASSPRRNQPQHF.

In DNA, the CDR3 is TGTGCCAGCCGGGACAGCCTTCAGACTGAAGCTTTCTTT. Its translation: CASRDSLQTEAFF. The rearrangement uses TRBV6-5 and TRBJ1-1; the match to TRBD1 covers 7 bases. The CDR3 has 13 amino acids. The V segment lost 8 bases and the J segment 5 bases; nucleotides outside the gene matches: 8. The germline CDR1 and CDR2 sequences are MNHEY and SVGAGI.

The count of this clone is one. This sample includes further DNA sequences coding for the same CDR3. V and J are TRBV6-6 and TRBJ2-2, with D hard to call. Trimming removed 0 bases from V and 7 bases from J, with 12 bases in between. The germline V gene encodes CDR1 MNHNY and CDR2 SVGAGI (reference sequence). There are 15 residues in the CDR3. CDR3 sequence reads: CASSYSAASFGELFF. The CDR3 DNA sequence: TGTGCCAGCAGTTACTCGGCTGCTTCTTTCGGGGAGCTGTTTTTT.

The chain joins TRBV28 to TRBJ2-3; tentatively, D is TRBD2 (6 bases). Germline values: CDR1 MDHEN, CDR2 SYDVKM. The CDR3 contains 15 residues. Trimming took off 3 bases at V and 2 bases at J, with 12 bases between the two ends. DNA of the CDR3: TGTGCCAGCAGTTTTCAAGGCGGGACCACAGATACGCAGTATTTT. This sequence encodes CASSFQGGTTDTQYF.

V usage is TRBV7-5 and J usage is TRBJ2-6; the D call of TRBD1 is as the table states it, not checked on the DNA. TRBV7-5 is annotated as a pseudogene. The CDR3 is 19 residues long. The CDR3 spells CARRILVGDTGSGANVLTF. CDR3 coding DNA: TGTGCCAGAAGGATATTAGTGGGGGACACGGGCTCTGGGGCCAACGTCCTGACTTTC.